This record looks at one T cell receptor (beta chain) sequence and its context. J lost 3 bases, V lost 3 bases, and 7 bases had no gene match. CDR1 and CDR2 from the germline V gene are KGHSH and LQKENI. The CDR3 totals 15 residues. The entry originates in a study of cytomegalovirus exposure and HLA in healthy donors. With 60 Vbeta and 13 Jbeta primers, the PCR was carried out. This table comes from immunoSEQ multiplex PCR, and its TCRdb copy is limited to in-frame clones, with some not included. The repertoire holds about 180,000 clones, with 70% to 80% as singletons. Sequencing used PBMCs. The chain uses TRBV18 and TRBJ2-7, with 8 bases fitting TRBD1. This clonotype originated in a man aged 18-30 years in good health and CMV-seronegative. Here the CDR3 reads CASSPHRQGHYEQYF. The CDR3 nucleotides are TGTGCCAGCTCACCGCATCGACAGGGGCACTACGAGCAGTACTTC.